A single sample is the source of the 4 T cell receptor beta chains below, sequenced in a study of regulatory T cells in long-lasting Graves disease. Arm-PCR of CDR3 regions and iRepertoire HTBI primers were the basis on which TCR beta libraries were built. TCRdb re-analysed the multiplex PCR reads in MiXCR, keeping a single row per CDR3 protein. The sample has about 430,000 distinct CDR3 sequences; approximately 15% are singletons. Indicated time point: newly diagnosed GD, antithyroid drugs for less than 3 months. RNA extracted from PBMCs served as the sequencing template. The same sample was also studied in work on T cells in Graves' hyperthyroidism and ophthalmopathy.

Sequencing was performed on peripheral blood mononuclear cells (PBMCs), taken at new diagnosis, from a patient treated with antithyroid drugs. All receptors come from a woman aged 40-49 years with Graves disease.

Many counts were recorded for this clonotype. The genes are TRBV27 and TRBJ1-6, with 7 bases that match TRBD1. The CDR3 length is 17 residues. V was pared by 2 bases and J by 0 bases, with 4 bases of the junction left unmatched. Germline V gives CDR1 MNHEY, CDR2 SMNVEV (reference sequence). Here the CDR3 reads CASSLGTAYSYNSPLHF. CDR3 nucleotides: TGTGCCAGCAGTTTAGGGACAGCTTACTCCTATAATTCACCCCTCCACTTT.

Ten or more counts support this clonotype. The DNA for the CDR3 is TGCAGTGCTAGAGTCCGGACAGGGAACAATGAGCAGTTCTTC. Protein sequence: CSARVRTGNNEQFF. This chain connects TRBV20-1 to TRBJ2-1; TRBD1 agrees at 8 bases. The CDR3 is made up of 14 amino acids. Unmatched junction bases numbered 4, after V lost 1 base and J lost 5 bases. Germline V gene data show CDR1 as DFQATT and CDR2 as SNEGSKA (reference sequence).

This clonotype was found many times. This sequence joins TRBV27 and TRBJ2-1; 10 nucleotides match TRBD2. This CDR3 has 17 amino acids. Germline lookup yields CDR1 MNHEY and CDR2 SMNVEV (reference sequence). With 5 bases clipped from V and 6 bases from J, the junction kept 13 bases outside the gene matches. CDR3 bases: TGTGCCAGCAGTACCCCATCAGCGGGAGGGCCTATCAATGAGCAGTTCTTC. Protein product: CASSTPSAGGPINEQFF.

This clonotype showed up many times. A read error may produce the germline difference seen at one junction end. CDR3 sequence reads: CASRKQGAGTDAQYF. In nucleotides, the CDR3 is TGTGCCAGCAGAAAACAGGGGGCTGGTACAGATGCGCAGTATTTT. This chain connects TRBV12-3 or TRBV12-4 to TRBJ2-3; TRBD1 aligns across 9 bases. This CDR3 is 15 amino acids long.